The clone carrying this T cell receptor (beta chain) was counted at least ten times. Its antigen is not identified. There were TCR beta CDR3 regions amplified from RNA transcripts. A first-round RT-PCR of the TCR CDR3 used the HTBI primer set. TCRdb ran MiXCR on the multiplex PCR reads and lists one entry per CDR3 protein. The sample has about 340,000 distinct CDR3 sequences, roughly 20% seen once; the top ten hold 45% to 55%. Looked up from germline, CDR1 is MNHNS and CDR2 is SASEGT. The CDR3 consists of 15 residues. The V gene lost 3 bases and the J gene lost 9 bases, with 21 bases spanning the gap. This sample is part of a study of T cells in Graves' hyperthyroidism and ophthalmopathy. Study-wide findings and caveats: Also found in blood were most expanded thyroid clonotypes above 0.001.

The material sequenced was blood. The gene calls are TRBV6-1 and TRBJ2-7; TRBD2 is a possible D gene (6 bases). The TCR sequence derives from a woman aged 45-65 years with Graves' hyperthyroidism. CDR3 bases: TGTGCCAGCAGTGACTATGAAACCGGGAGACAAGGGCAGTACTTC. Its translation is CASSDYETGRQGQYF.